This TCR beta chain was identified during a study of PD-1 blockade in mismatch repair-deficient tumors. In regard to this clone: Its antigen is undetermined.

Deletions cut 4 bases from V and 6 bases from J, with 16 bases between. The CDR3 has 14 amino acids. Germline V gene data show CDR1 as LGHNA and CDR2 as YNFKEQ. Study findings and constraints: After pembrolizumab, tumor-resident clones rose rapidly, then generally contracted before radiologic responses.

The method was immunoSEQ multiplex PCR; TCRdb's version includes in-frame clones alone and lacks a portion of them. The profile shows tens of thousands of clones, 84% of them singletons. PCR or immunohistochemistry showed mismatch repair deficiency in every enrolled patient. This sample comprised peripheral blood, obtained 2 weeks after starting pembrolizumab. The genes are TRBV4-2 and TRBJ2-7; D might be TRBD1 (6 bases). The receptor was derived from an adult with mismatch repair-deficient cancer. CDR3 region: CASSPYRVRVEQYF. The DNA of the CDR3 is TGTGCCAGCAGCCCATACAGGGTCCGGGTCGAGCAGTACTTC.